The subject of this entry is one T cell receptor (beta chain). CDR3 size: 14 residues. Germline V lookup: CDR1 LNHNV, CDR2 YYDKDF (reference sequence). Between the trimmed V and J ends, which lost 0 bases and 12 bases, there was a span of 17 bases. This record belongs to a study of T cells in Graves' hyperthyroidism and ophthalmopathy. The investigators amplified TCR beta CDR3 regions from RNA transcripts. A set of HTBI primers served as the primers for a first-round RT-PCR of the TCR CDR3. One entry per CDR3 protein results from TCRdb running MiXCR on the multiplex PCR reads. Of 600,000 to 700,000 distinct CDR3 sequences in the sample, about 45% were seen once.

The chain uses TRBV15 and TRBJ1-2; weak D call: TRBD1 (5 bases). The TCR comes from an adult man with Graves' disease, either hyperthyroidism or ophthalmopathy (not recorded which). Sequenced input: peripheral blood or thyroid tissue (not recorded which). The CDR3 reads CATSRDGAVIGHTF. In DNA form, the CDR3 reads TGTGCCACCAGCAGAGATGGGGCGGTAATAGGTCACACCTTC.